This entry concerns a single TCR beta chain. Original analysis: Amplification of reference gene primers provided the estimated nucleated cell counts. Libraries were prepared by immunoSEQ multiplex PCR; TCRdb keeps only in-frame clonotypes and omits some of them. The V and J calls and the clone size are those of that table, but D and trimming were determined from the DNA. The sample yields 250,000 to 300,000 clones, 75% to 90% seen once. The data derive from a study of blood T cell repertoires in COVID-19. Whole-study context: Collection of acute and convalescent COVID-19 samples took place in the United States, Italy and Spain. T cells, B-cell-depleted T cells, or PBMCs provided the cDNA or gDNA that served as material.

This CDR3 region has 13 residues. V gave up 6 bases and J gave up 1 base; unmatched junction bases: 0. Germline CDR1 SQVTM, CDR2 ANQGSEA. The material sequenced was peripheral blood. The clonotype was recovered from a woman aged 45-59 years who had recovered from COVID-19. V gene TRBV29-1 combines with J gene TRBJ2-6; 7 bases line up with TRBD1. In nucleotides, the CDR3 is TGCAGCGTGGGACAGTCTGGGGCCAACGTCCTGACTTTC. Its translation is CSVGQSGANVLTF. Filled out from reference TRBV29-1 and TRBJ2-6, the complete variable domain reads SAVISQKPSRDICQRGTSLTIQCQVDSQVTMMFWYRQQPGQSLTLIATANQGSEATYESGFVIDKFPISRPNLTFSTLTVSNMSPEDSSIYLCSVGQSGANVLTFGAGSRLTVL.